The 10 T cell receptor beta chains given below trace back to one sample, sequenced in a study of T cell responses to AZD1222 COVID-19 vaccine. The table came from immunoSEQ multiplex PCR; TCRdb's copy has only in-frame clones and leaves some out. The sample shows roughly 90,000 clones, roughly nine tenths of them seen only once. The sequences come from peripheral blood, collected 28 days after the second AZD1222 dose. The receptor set was obtained from an adult who received the AZD1222 COVID-19 vaccine.

V gene TRBV5-8 combines with J gene TRBJ2-1; possibly TRBD2 for D (5 bases). Looked up from germline, CDR1 is SGHTS and CDR2 is YDEGEE. The CDR3 consists of 15 residues. V lost 4 bases to trimming and J lost 9 bases, with 20 bases between them. CDR3 loop: CASSQAEGVVSEQFF. The CDR3 DNA follows: TGTGCCAGCAGCCAGGCAGAGGGCGTTGTTAGTGAGCAGTTCTTC.

The rearrangement links TRBV2 to TRBJ1-2, with D possibly matching TRBD1 (5 bases). With 6 bases removed from V and 2 bases from J, the gap between germline ends came to 7 bases. Germline V gene sequence: CDR1 SNHLY, CDR2 FYNNEI. This CDR3 spans 12 amino acids. The CDR3 spells CASRDTNYGYTF. The DNA of the CDR3 is TGTGCCAGCAGGGACACGAACTATGGCTACACCTTC.

The genes are TRBV5-1 and TRBJ1-3, with TRBD1 matching 11 bases. CDR3 length equals 15 residues. Per germline, CDR1 SGHRS and CDR2 YFSETQ. The junction had 5 bases not matched to a gene; V was cut back by 6 bases and J by 3 bases. The CDR3 DNA is TGCGCCAGCAAAGGACAGGGGGCGAATGGAAACACCATATATTTT. Protein product: CASKGQGANGNTIYF.

The table lists this clone with a few counts. This chain links TRBV7-8 with TRBJ2-7; possibly TRBD1 for D (6 bases). Germline V gene sequence: CDR1 SGHVS, CDR2 FQNEAQ. The V gene lost 5 bases and the J gene lost 8 bases, with 10 bases spanning the gap. The length of the CDR3 is 11 residues. The CDR3 protein is CASSVTGQQYF. The CDR3 DNA reads as TGTGCCAGCAGCGTTACAGGGCAGCAGTACTTC.

In the case of this clone: This sample also contains other DNA sequences that code for the same CDR3. V and J are TRBV5-1 and TRBJ1-2; 8 nucleotides agree with TRBD1. V gave up 4 bases and J gave up 4 bases; unmatched junction bases: 6. Germline CDR1 reads SGHRS; CDR2 reads YFSETQ. This CDR3 is 14 amino acids long. CDR3 residues: CASSDGTGGYGYTF. The CDR3, as DNA: TGCGCCAGCAGCGACGGGACAGGCGGCTATGGCTACACCTTC.

The J gene is TRBJ2-7, the V gene TRBV5-1; D perhaps matches TRBD1 (6 bases). With 5 bases removed from V and 6 bases from J, the gap between germline ends came to 18 bases. The CDR3 is 14 residues long. Per the germline V gene, CDR1 is SGHRS and CDR2 is YFSETQ. CDR3: CASSSGTPLFEQYF. In DNA, the CDR3 is TGCGCCAGCAGTTCGGGGACACCCTTGTTCGAGCAGTACTTC. Full variable domain (outside the CDR3, taken from reference TRBV5-1 and TRBJ2-7): KAGVTQTPRYLIKTRGQQVTLSCSPISGHRSVSWYQQTPGQGLQFLFEYFSETQRNKGNFPGRFSGRQFSNSRSEMNVSTLELGDSALYLCASSSGTPLFEQYFGPGTRLTVT.

The chain employs TRBV5-1 and TRBJ1-4, with D perhaps matching TRBD1 (5 bases). V was cut by 3 bases and J by 0 bases, with 12 bases left in between. The CDR3 extends over 16 amino acids. Looked up from germline, CDR1 is SGHRS and CDR2 is YFSETQ. CDR3 nucleotide sequence: TGCGCCAGCAGCTCAGGACAACCCTCAACTAATGAAAAACTGTTTTTT. Translated: CASSSGQPSTNEKLFF.

V and J are TRBV19 and TRBJ2-1; 10 bases align to TRBD1. The CDR3 runs to 16 residues. Germline values: CDR1 LNHDA, CDR2 SQIVND (reference sequence). V lost 2 bases and J lost 3; bases outside the gene matches: 4. The CDR3 here is CASSIPGQGYYNEQFF. The CDR3 DNA is TGTGCCAGTAGTATACCGGGACAGGGGTACTACAATGAGCAGTTCTTC.

The chain links TRBV15 to TRBJ1-1; 7 bases are a match to TRBD1. The CDR3 consists of 15 residues. V lost 4 bases, J lost 0 bases, and 5 bases stayed unmatched. Per germline, CDR1 LNHNV and CDR2 YYDKDF (reference sequence). The CDR3 DNA is TGTGCCACCAGCATGCTGACAGGGTTGAACACTGAAGCTTTCTTT. Its translation is CATSMLTGLNTEAFF.

The chain couples TRBV4-3 to TRBJ2-7, with D possibly matching TRBD1 (7 bases). The CDR3 is 16 residues long. V shed 0 bases and J shed 3 bases, with 15 bases lying between them. The germline V gene has CDR1 LGHNA and CDR2 YSLEER. CDR3 DNA: TGCGCCAGCAGCCAAGATGGGTCAGGGGGGATCTACGAGCAGTACTTC. Its protein product is CASSQDGSGGIYEQYF.